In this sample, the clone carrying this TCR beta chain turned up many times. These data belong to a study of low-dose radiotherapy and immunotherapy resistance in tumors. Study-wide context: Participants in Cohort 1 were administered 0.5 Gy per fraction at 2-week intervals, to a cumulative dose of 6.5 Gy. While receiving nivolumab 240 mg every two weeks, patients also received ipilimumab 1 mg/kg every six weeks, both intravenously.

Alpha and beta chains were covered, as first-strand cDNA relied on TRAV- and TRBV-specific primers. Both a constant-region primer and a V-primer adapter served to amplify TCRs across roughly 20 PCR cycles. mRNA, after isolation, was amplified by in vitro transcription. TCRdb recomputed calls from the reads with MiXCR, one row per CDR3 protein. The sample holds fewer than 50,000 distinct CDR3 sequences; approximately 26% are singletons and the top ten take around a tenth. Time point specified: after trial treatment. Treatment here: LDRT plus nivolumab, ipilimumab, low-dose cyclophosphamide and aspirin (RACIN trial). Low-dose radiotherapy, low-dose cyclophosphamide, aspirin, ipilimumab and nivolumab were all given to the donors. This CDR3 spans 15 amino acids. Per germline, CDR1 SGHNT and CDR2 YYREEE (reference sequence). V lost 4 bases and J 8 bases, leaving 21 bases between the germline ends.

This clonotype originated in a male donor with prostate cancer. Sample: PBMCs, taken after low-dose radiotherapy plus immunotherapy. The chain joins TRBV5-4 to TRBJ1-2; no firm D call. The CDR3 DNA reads TGTGCCAGCAGCGGCACGGGGAACCCCCTCAACGGCTACACCTTC. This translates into CASSGTGNPLNGYTF.